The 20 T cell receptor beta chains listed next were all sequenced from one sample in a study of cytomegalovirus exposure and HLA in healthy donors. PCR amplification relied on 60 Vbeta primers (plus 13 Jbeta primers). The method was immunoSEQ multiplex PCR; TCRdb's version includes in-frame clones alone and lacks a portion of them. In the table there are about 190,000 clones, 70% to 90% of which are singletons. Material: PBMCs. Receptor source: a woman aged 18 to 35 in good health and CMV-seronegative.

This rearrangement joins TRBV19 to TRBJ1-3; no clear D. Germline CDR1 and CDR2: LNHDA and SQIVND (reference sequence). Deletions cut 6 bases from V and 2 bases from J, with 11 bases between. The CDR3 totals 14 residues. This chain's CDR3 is CASSPTRPGNTIYF. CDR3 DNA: TGTGCCAGTAGCCCTACCCGCCCTGGAAACACCATATATTTT.

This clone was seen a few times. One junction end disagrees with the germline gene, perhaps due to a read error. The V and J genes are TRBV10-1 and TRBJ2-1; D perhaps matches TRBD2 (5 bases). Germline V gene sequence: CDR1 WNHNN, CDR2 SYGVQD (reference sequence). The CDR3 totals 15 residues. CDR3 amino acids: CASLVGVRSFNEQFF. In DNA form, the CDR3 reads TGCGCCAGCCTCGTCGGGGTACGCTCCTTCAATGAGCAGTTCTTC.

The CDR3 loop is CASSSQLRQGGDGYTF. For the CDR3, the DNA is TGTGCCAGCAGCTCGCAGCTACGGCAGGGTGGTGATGGCTACACCTTC. The chain recombines TRBV4-2 with TRBJ1-2; weak D call: TRBD1 (5 bases). The germline V and J ends were trimmed by 5 bases and 6 bases, with 22 bases remaining between them. Germline V gene sequence: CDR1 LGHNA, CDR2 YNFKEQ. The length of the CDR3 is 16 residues.

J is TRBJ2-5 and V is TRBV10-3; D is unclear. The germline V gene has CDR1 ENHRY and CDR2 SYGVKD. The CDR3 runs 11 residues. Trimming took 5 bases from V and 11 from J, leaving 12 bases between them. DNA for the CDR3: TGTGCCATCAGTACTTACGCGGAGCAGTACTTC. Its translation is CAISTYAEQYF.

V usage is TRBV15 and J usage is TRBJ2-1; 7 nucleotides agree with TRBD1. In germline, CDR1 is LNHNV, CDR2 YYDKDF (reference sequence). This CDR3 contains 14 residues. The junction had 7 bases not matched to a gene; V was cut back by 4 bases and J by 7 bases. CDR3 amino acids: CATSKGTEGNEQFF. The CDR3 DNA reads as TGTGCCACCAGCAAAGGGACAGAAGGGAATGAGCAGTTCTTC.

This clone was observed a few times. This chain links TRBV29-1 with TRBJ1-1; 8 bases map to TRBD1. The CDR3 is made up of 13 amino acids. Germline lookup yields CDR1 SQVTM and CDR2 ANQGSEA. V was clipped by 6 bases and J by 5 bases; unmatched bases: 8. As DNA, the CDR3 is TGCAGCGTCGCGACAGGGGTGGGAACTGAAGCTTTCTTT. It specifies CSVATGVGTEAFF.

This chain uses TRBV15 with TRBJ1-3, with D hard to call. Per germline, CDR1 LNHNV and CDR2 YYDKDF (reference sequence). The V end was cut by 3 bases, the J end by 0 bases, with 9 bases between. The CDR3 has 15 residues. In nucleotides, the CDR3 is TGTGCCACCAGCAGGGAGGCCTTCTCTGGAAACACCATATATTTT. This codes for CATSREAFSGNTIYF. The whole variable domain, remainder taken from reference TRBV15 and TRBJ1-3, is DAMVIQNPRYQVTQFGKPVTLSCSQTLNHNVMYWYQQKSSQAPKLLFHYYDKDFNNEADTPDNFQSRRPNTSFCFLDIRSPGLGDTAMYLCATSREAFSGNTIYFGEGSWLTVV.

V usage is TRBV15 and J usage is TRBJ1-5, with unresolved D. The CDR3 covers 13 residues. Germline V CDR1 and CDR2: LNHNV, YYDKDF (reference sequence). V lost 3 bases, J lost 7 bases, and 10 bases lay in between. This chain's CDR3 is CATSRAGAQPQHF. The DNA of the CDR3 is TGTGCCACCAGCAGGGCAGGCGCCCAGCCCCAGCATTTT.

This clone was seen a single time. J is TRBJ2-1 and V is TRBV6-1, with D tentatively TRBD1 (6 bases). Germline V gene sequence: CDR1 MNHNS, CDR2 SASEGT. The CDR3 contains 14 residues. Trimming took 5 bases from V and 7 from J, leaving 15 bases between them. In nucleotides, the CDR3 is TGTGCCAGCAGTAGGGACATTTATTTAAATGAGCAGTTCTTC. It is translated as CASSRDIYLNEQFF.

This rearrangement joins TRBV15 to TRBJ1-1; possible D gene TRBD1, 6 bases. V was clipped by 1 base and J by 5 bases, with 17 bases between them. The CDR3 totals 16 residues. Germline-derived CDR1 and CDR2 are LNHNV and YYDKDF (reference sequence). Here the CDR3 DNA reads TGTGCCACCAGCAGAGGGCCCGGGGGGGCTGGGACTGAAGCTTTCTTT. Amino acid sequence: CATSRGPGGAGTEAFF.

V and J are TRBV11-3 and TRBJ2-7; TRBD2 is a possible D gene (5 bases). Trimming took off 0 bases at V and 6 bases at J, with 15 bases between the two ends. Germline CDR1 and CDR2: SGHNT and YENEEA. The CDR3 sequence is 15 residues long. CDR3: CASSLDLVGVGEQYF. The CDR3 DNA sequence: TGTGCCAGCAGCTTAGACCTCGTCGGGGTGGGCGAGCAGTACTTC. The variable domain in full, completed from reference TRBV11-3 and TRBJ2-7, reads EAGVVQSPRYKIIEKKQPVAFWCNPISGHNTLYWYLQNLGQGPELLIRYENEEAVDDSQLPKDRFSAERLKGVDSTLKIQPAELGDSAVYLCASSLDLVGVGEQYFGPGTRLTVT.

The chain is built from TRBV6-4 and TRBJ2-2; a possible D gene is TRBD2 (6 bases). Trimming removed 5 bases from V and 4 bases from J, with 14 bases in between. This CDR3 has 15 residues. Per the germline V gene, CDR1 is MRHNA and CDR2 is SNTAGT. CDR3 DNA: TGTGCCAGCAGTTCTCGCGGGGCAGGCACCGGGGAGCTGTTTTTT. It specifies CASSSRGAGTGELFF.

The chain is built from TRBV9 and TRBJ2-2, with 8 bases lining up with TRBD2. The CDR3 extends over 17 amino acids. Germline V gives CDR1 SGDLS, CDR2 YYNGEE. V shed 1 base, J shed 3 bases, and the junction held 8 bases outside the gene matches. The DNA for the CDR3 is TGTGCCAGCAGCGTATCTTTTGAGCGGGGGCACACCGGGGAGCTGTTTTTT. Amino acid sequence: CASSVSFERGHTGELFF.

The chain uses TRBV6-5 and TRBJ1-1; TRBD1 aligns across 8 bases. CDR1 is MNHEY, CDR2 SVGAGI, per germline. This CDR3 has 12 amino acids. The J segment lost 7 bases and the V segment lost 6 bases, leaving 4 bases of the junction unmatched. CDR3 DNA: TGTGCCAGCAGCCTCGACAGGGGTGAAGCTTTCTTT. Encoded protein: CASSLDRGEAFF.

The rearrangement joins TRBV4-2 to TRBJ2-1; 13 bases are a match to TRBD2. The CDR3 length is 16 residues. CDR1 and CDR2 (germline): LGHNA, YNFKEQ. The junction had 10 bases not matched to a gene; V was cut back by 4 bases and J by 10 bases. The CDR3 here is CASSRRTSGRAEEQFF. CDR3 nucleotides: TGTGCCAGCAGCCGGCGAACTAGCGGGAGGGCCGAGGAGCAGTTCTTC.

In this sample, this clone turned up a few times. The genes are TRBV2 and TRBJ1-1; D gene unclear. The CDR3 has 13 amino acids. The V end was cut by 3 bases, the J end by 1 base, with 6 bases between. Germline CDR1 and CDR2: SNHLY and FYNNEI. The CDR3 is CASSDVQNTEAFF. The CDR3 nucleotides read TGTGCCAGCAGTGATGTCCAGAACACTGAAGCTTTCTTT.

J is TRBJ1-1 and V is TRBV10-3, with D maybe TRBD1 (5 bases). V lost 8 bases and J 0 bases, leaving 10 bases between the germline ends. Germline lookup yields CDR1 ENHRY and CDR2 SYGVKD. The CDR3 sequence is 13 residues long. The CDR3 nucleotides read TGTGCCATCGCGGACATGATGAACACTGAAGCTTTCTTT. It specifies CAIADMMNTEAFF.

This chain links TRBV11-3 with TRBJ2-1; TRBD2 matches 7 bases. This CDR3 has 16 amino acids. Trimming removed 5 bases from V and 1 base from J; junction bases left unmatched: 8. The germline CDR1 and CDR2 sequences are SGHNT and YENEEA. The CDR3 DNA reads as TGTGCCAGCAGCCCTCGGACTAGTCAATCCTACAATGAGCAGTTCTTC. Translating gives CASSPRTSQSYNEQFF. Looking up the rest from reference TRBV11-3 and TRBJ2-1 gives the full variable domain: EAGVVQSPRYKIIEKKQPVAFWCNPISGHNTLYWYLQNLGQGPELLIRYENEEAVDDSQLPKDRFSAERLKGVDSTLKIQPAELGDSAVYLCASSPRTSQSYNEQFFGPGTRLTVL.

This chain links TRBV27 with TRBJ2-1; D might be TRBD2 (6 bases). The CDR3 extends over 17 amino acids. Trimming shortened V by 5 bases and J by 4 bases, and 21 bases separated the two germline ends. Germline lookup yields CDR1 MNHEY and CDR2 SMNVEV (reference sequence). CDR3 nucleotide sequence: TGTGCCAGCAGTCTTCGAAGTAGCGGAGCTTTTTACAATGAGCAGTTCTTC. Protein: CASSLRSSGAFYNEQFF.

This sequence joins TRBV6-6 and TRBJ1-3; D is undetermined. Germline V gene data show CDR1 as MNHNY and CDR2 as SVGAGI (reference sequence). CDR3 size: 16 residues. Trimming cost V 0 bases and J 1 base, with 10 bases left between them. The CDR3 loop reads CASSYSTYGSGNTIYF. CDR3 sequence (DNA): TGTGCCAGCAGTTACTCGACCTACGGGTCTGGAAACACCATATATTTT.